This T cell receptor beta chain emerged from a study of cytomegalovirus exposure and HLA in healthy donors. Study-wide background: The roughly 120 million unique TCR beta sequences, from approximately 170 million T cells, were found by an earlier analysis.

J gave up 3 bases and V 3 bases, and 17 bases lay outside the gene matches. The CDR3 has 21 amino acids. The germline V gene has CDR1 MGHRA and CDR2 YSYEKL. The PCR ran on 60 Vbeta and 13 Jbeta primers. Using immunoSEQ multiplex PCR, the repertoire was profiled, and TCRdb retains in-frame clones only, with some absent. Here the sample spans some 150,000 clones, more than 75% being singletons. The TCR originated in a human donor in good health. The sample comprised PBMCs. This rearrangement joins TRBV4-1 to TRBJ2-1, with TRBD2 matching over 13 bases. CDR3 sequence: CASSQQGTSGMRAKDYNEQFF. In DNA form, the CDR3 reads TGCGCCAGCAGCCAGCAAGGGACTAGCGGGATGCGAGCCAAAGACTACAATGAGCAGTTCTTC.